This TCR beta chain was obtained from a study of long-term antiretroviral therapy in people with HIV (dated by TCRdb to 2022 to 2024). About the investigation overall: The earliest samples were collected about a decade before the 2015 WHO recommendation for immediate ART, when ART was typically delayed until CD4 counts fell. Whether ART initiation and durable HIV suppression were associated with changes in peripheral blood TRB repertoire composition and diversity was tested in a retrospective serial study. A total of 150 to 200 cryopreserved PBMC samples were contributed to the cohort by 30 adults with confirmed HIV infection, with samples collected serially over a mean of about 6 years (range 1-12). Of the roughly 30 participants with HIV, fewer than twelve were female. No cross-contamination during QIAcube processing was seen in test extractions of a monoclonal T-cell line run alongside around 31 polyclonal samples.

To be included, a participant needed at least one PBMC sample from before ART initiation plus at least two post-ART samples. All participants with HIV were treated in the United States of America. Before DNA extraction, cryopreserved samples of roughly 0.9-11 million PBMC were thawed and then washed. At the time of the earliest PBMC sample, participants with HIV were aged between roughly 23 and 60 years. Each participant contributed PBMC samples from 1-4 timepoints before ART initiation and 2-8 timepoints after ART initiation, with a median of 7 samples. Serial HIV viral load, CD4+ T-cell count, ART history and demographic data were obtained for every participant. A Qiagen kit on a QIAcube was used to extract genomic DNA from unsorted PBMC, with samples processed in batches of 12. Sequencing of the TRB variable region was done with the immunoSEQ hsTCRB v3.0 assay at survey level resolution. A depth of 40,000-50,000 T-cell genomes per sample was targeted for TRB sequencing. Pooled TRB libraries were sequenced on an Illumina MiSeq with a v3 150-cycle kit. The study's processing was this. Analysis of repertoires was carried out in R inside a reproducible Nextflow workflow spanning QC, data transformation and analysis. Custom analyses were implemented in LymphoSeq2, an R package for AIRR-Seq data exploration. A few samples that yielded fewer than 5000 total TRB sequences were excluded, so that 150 to 200 HIV repertoires were analyzed. Of the roughly 180 retained HIV repertoires, almost 60 were collected before and more than 120 after ART initiation. Each repertoire was downsampled to 5000 TRB nucleotide sequences, and summary statistics were averaged across 100 downsampling iterations. Only TRB sequences with CDR3 regions of at least seven amino acids were retained for analysis. Two measures captured diversity: a Shannon entropy-derived clonality score and the Gini coefficient. Repertoire networks linked the top 5000 CDR3 amino acid sequences whenever two sequences differed by an edit distance of one. Antigen specificity groups and MHC restriction were predicted for TRB CDR3 amino acid sequences with GLIPH2. CDR3 amino acid sequences were matched against VDJdb and McPAS-TCR to flag known CMV, EBV, HIV or tissue antigen associations. Pre-ART, post-ART and control groups were compared with Wilcoxon signed-rank tests and Holm-Bonferroni correction. Drawn from immuneACCESS, this table holds only the in-frame rearrangements with V and J called that TCRdb kept. Clones are partly lost; checked studies trace under half to an unresolved V gene and leave the rest unexplained. V, J and clone size are those of that table, while D and trimming were read from the DNA. The sample has approximately 15,000 clones on record, roughly nine tenths of them singletons. The ten largest make up about 8.9% of the sample.

The investigation overall reported the following: Compared with controls, HIV repertoires had narrower CDR3 length ranges, and the network structure pointed to an antigen-experienced repertoire that shifted only slightly toward naive after ART. The samples span the years 2004 to 2017, and the ART regimens used may be less effective than current regimens. Because pre-ART samples had limited cell numbers, profiling was done on unsorted PBMC rather than on sorted CD4+ and CD8+ T cells. No data were available on ART adherence, viral resistance or therapy changes, limiting inferences about post-ART repertoire changes. Because PBMC availability was limited, only the TCR beta chain was sequenced, with no alpha chain pairing. Starting ART was linked to a significant rise in TRB diversity, yet even with long-term ART the diversity remained significantly lower than in transplant donor controls. Expanded TRB clones identified before ART initiation dominated the repertoire across all time points, though the dominance fluctuated and decreased in many PLHIV after ART.

The germline V gene (reference sequence) yields SGHAT for CDR1 and FQDESV for CDR2. V and J are truncated by 5 bases and 4 bases respectively, leaving an intervening sequence of 13 bases. The CDR3 holds 14 amino acids from the cysteine to the phenylalanine. Only the CDR3 DNA is retained, 42 bases long and in frame from the first base. As concerns this clone: Its antigen remains unidentified. Base qualities are not recorded, but no much larger clone differs from it by a single base.

This receptor was taken from a man aged 55 to 70 with HIV. The chain joins TRBV11-1 to TRBJ2-3; the D gene cannot be resolved reliably. Specimen: unsorted PBMCs, collected 0.3 years after starting antiretroviral therapy. In nucleotides, the sequence is TGTGCCAGCAGCCCCGCCACCGCCGCAGATACGCAGTATTTT. Its protein product is CASSPATAADTQYF.